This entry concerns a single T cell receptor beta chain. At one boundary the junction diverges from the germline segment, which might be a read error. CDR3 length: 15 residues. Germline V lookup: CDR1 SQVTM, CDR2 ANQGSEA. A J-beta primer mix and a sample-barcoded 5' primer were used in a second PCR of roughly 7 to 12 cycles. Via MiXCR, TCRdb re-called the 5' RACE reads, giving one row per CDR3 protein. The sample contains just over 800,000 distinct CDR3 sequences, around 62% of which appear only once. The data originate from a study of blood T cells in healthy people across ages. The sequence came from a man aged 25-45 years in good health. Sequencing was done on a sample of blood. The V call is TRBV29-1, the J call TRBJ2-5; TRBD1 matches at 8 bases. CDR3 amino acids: CSVEDLRTGYGTQYF. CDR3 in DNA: TGCAGCGTCGAAGATCTAAGGACAGGGTACGGGACCCAGTACTTC.